The entry below describes one T cell receptor (beta chain). These data belong to a study of blood T cell repertoires in COVID-19. This CDR3 has 14 residues. Germline CDR1 reads SGHVS; CDR2 reads FNYEAQ. Unmatched junction bases numbered 7, after V lost 5 bases and J lost 7 bases. Here immunoSEQ multiplex PCR was the method, and the copy in TCRdb shows in-frame clones only, minus some. The sample carries 350,000 or so clones, around 87% recorded once. Sequenced material: peripheral blood. The receptor was isolated from a woman in her twenties or thirties with COVID-19, enrolled during active disease. V usage is TRBV7-6 and J usage is TRBJ2-7; 11 bases are a match to TRBD1. The CDR3 region has the DNA TGTGCCAGCAGCCTCGGACAGGGGGCGTGGGAGCAGTACTTC. As protein: CASSLGQGAWEQYF.